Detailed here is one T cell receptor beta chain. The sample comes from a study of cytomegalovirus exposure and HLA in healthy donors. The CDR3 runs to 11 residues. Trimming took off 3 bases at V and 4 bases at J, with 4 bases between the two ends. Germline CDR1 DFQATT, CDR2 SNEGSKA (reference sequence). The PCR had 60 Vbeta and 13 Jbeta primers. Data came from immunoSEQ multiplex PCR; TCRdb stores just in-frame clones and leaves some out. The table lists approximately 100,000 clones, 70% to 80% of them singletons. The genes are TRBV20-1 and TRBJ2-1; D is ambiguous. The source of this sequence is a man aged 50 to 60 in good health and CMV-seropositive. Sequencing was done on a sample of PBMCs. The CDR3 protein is CSASMYNEQFF. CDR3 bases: TGCAGTGCTAGCATGTACAATGAGCAGTTCTTC.